This entry lists 32 T cell receptor beta chains sequenced from one sample in a study of cytomegalovirus exposure and HLA in healthy donors. PCR used 60 Vbeta primers and 13 Jbeta primers. Using immunoSEQ multiplex PCR, the repertoire was profiled, and TCRdb retains in-frame clones only, with some absent. The sample has 90,000 to 120,000 clones, over 65% seen once; the top ten hold approximately 14%. Sequencing was carried out using PBMCs. All receptors come from a woman aged 40 to 50 in good health and CMV-seropositive.

The chain joins TRBV7-3 to TRBJ1-1, with a tentative D call TRBD1 (5 bases). The length of the CDR3 is 13 residues. V gave up 4 bases and J gave up 8 bases, with 14 bases separating them. CDR1 SGHTA and CDR2 FQGTGA come from the germline V gene. CDR3 in amino acids: CASSSTTTAEAFF. The CDR3 DNA follows: TGTGCCAGCAGCTCGACAACGACAGCCGAAGCTTTCTTT.

The chain uses TRBV7-2 and TRBJ2-7; possible D gene TRBD2, 6 bases. V was pared by 5 bases and J by 5 bases, with 16 bases between. This CDR3 has 14 residues. The V gene's germline CDR1 is SGHTA and CDR2 FQGNSA. In nucleotides, the CDR3 is TGTGCCAGCAGCCTTTCGGGCAGGAGGGACGAGCAGTACTTC. This sequence encodes CASSLSGRRDEQYF.

This clone came up a few times. This chain connects TRBV10-3 to TRBJ1-3, with TRBD1 identical over 10 bases. The CDR3 is 14 amino acids. Germline V CDR1 and CDR2: ENHRY, SYGVKD. The V gene end was trimmed by 6 bases and the J gene end by 8 bases; junction bases not matched to a gene: 7. The chain's CDR3 is CAIRGQGRADTIYF. The CDR3 DNA reads TGTGCCATCAGGGGACAGGGGCGGGCCGACACCATATATTTT.

The table lists this clone with a count of one. The chain has TRBV2 and TRBJ2-3, with 7 bases matching TRBD1. V trimming: 4 bases; J trimming: 5 bases; junction bases outside the gene matches: 0. CDR1 is SNHLY, CDR2 FYNNEI, per germline. This CDR3 spans 12 amino acids. CDR3 sequence reads: CASSGDRDTQYF. The CDR3, as DNA: TGTGCCAGCAGTGGGGACAGAGATACGCAGTATTTT.

This chain uses TRBV19 with TRBJ1-2, with no clear D. With 8 bases removed from V and 0 bases from J, the gap between germline ends came to 10 bases. CDR1 and CDR2 from the germline V gene are LNHDA and SQIVND (reference sequence). This CDR3 contains 13 residues. This CDR3 is CASSIDSNYGYTF. CDR3 nucleotide sequence: TGTGCCAGTTCCATCGACTCTAACTATGGCTACACCTTC.

The J gene is TRBJ1-3, the V gene TRBV9; TRBD1 is a possible D gene (5 bases). The V and J ends lost 4 bases and 0 bases respectively, with 11 bases between them. Germline lookup yields CDR1 SGDLS and CDR2 YYNGEE. The CDR3 is made up of 15 amino acids. CDR3 in amino acids: CASSTGVLSGNTIYF. Here the CDR3 DNA reads TGTGCCAGCAGCACGGGGGTCCTCTCTGGAAACACCATATATTTT. Full variable domain (missing parts from reference TRBV9 and TRBJ1-3): DSGVTQTPKHLITATGQRVTLRCSPRSGDLSVYWYQQSLDQGLQFLIQYYNGEERAKGNILERFSAQQFPDLHSELNLSSLELGDSALYFCASSTGVLSGNTIYFGEGSWLTVV.

This rearrangement joins TRBV29-1 to TRBJ1-1; a weak D match, TRBD1 (5 bases). This CDR3 is 16 amino acids long. Looked up from germline, CDR1 is SQVTM and CDR2 is ANQGSEA. V lost 6 bases, J lost 1 base, and 21 bases lay in between. CDR3 sequence (DNA): TGCAGCGTCGCGCTGGGGCCATCAAGTAGGAACACTGAAGCTTTCTTT. This translates into CSVALGPSSRNTEAFF.

J is TRBJ2-3 and V is TRBV5-4, with 15 bases aligning to TRBD2. With 3 bases clipped from V and 3 bases from J, the junction kept 5 bases outside the gene matches. The CDR3 spans 17 residues. Germline lookup yields CDR1 SGHNT and CDR2 YYREEE (reference sequence). The CDR3 is CASSSGLAGGRTDTQYF. DNA of the CDR3: TGTGCCAGCAGCTCCGGACTAGCGGGGGGGCGGACAGATACGCAGTATTTT. The full variable domain, completed using reference TRBV5-4 and TRBJ2-3, is ETGVTQSPTHLIKTRGQQVTLRCSSQSGHNTVSWYQQALGQGPQFIFQYYREEENGRGNFPPRFSGLQFPNYSSELNVNALELDDSALYLCASSSGLAGGRTDTQYFGPGTRLTVL.

This rearrangement joins TRBV6-5 to TRBJ2-5; maybe TRBD2 (7 bases). With 9 bases removed from V and 4 bases from J, the gap between germline ends came to 12 bases. Germline V gives CDR1 MNHEY, CDR2 SVGAGI. CDR3 length equals 12 residues. Written as DNA, the CDR3 is TGTGCCAGTGGGGGGGCCGGAGAGACCCAGTACTTC. Translation gives CASGGAGETQYF.

CDR3 amino acids: CASSLTGQRGGLNTDTQYF. In DNA, the CDR3 is TGTGCCAGCAGCTTAACAGGTCAGCGGGGGGGCCTGAACACAGATACGCAGTATTTT. The gene calls are TRBV7-3 and TRBJ2-3; TRBD2 aligns across 10 bases. CDR1 SGHTA and CDR2 FQGTGA come from the germline V gene. CDR3 size: 19 residues. V gave up 0 bases and J gave up 2 bases; unmatched junction bases: 11.

The rearrangement links TRBV5-1 to TRBJ1-6; D is possibly TRBD1 (6 bases). Germline values: CDR1 SGHRS, CDR2 YFSETQ. CDR3 size: 15 residues. The V end was cut by 0 bases, the J end by 8 bases, with 12 bases between. CDR3 sequence reads: CASSLAGQGYSPLHF. DNA for the CDR3: TGCGCCAGCAGCTTGGCCGGTCAGGGGTATTCACCCCTCCACTTT.

This clone was detected only a few times. The chain combines TRBV11-2 with TRBJ2-5; 7 nucleotides agree with TRBD2. The V and J ends lost 2 bases and 2 bases, in that order; junction bases with no gene match: 11. This CDR3 has 17 residues. Germline CDR1 reads SGHAT; CDR2 reads FQNNGV. CDR3 residues: CASSLRTVAGLQETQYF. The CDR3 DNA reads as TGTGCCAGCAGCTTACGCACGGTAGCGGGCTTACAAGAGACCCAGTACTTC.

This clone appeared a few times. V usage is TRBV15 and J usage is TRBJ2-1; D remains unclear. Germline lookup yields CDR1 LNHNV and CDR2 YYDKDF (reference sequence). The CDR3 covers 13 residues. The V and J ends lost 5 bases and 10 bases respectively, with 15 bases between them. The CDR3, as DNA: TGTGCCACCAGCGGAGTACTGAACAGAGAGCAGTTCTTC. This sequence encodes CATSGVLNREQFF.

The gene calls are TRBV11-1 and TRBJ2-2, with TRBD1 matching over 9 bases. Germline trimming cut 5 bases from V and 5 bases from J; bases unmatched to any gene: 12. The V gene's germline CDR1 is SGHAT and CDR2 FQDESV (reference sequence). This CDR3 comprises 17 residues. CDR3 region: CASSRRPGTGKTGELFF. CDR3 DNA sequence: TGTGCCAGCAGCCGGAGGCCCGGGACAGGGAAAACCGGGGAGCTGTTTTTT.

J is TRBJ1-1 and V is TRBV2; D ambiguous. Germline V lookup: CDR1 SNHLY, CDR2 FYNNEI. Trimming removed 5 bases from V and 1 base from J, with 14 bases in between. This CDR3 contains 15 residues. DNA for the CDR3: TGTGCCAGCAGTCAAGATGCGGCAAGGAACACTGAAGCTTTCTTT. Translation: CASSQDAARNTEAFF.

The DNA of the CDR3 is TGTGCCAGTAGTAACCGGGACAGGGGGCTCCATGGCTACACCTTC. Protein product: CASSNRDRGLHGYTF. The chain combines TRBV19 with TRBJ1-2; TRBD1 matches at 12 bases. Looked up from germline, CDR1 is LNHDA and CDR2 is SQIVND (reference sequence). J gave up 6 bases and V 4 bases, and 6 bases lay outside the gene matches. CDR3 size: 15 residues.

The genes are TRBV30 and TRBJ2-3, with 7 nucleotides matching TRBD1. Losses at the gene ends were 2 bases for V and 5 bases for J; bases not matched to a gene: 7. The CDR3 spans 14 residues. Looked up from germline, CDR1 is GTSNPN and CDR2 is SVGIG (reference sequence). The CDR3 bases are TGTGCCTGGAGTCCCGGGACAGTAGGAGATACGCAGTATTTT. Protein product: CAWSPGTVGDTQYF. The whole variable domain, remainder taken from reference TRBV30 and TRBJ2-3, is SQTIHQWPATLVQPVGSPLSLECTVEGTSNPNLYWYRQAAGRGLQLLFYSVGIGQISSEVPQNLSASRPQDRQFILSSKKLLLSDSGFYLCAWSPGTVGDTQYFGPGTRLTVL.

This clone appeared once. The genes are TRBV27 and TRBJ1-6, with TRBD1 as a possible D gene (6 bases). CDR1 is MNHEY and CDR2 is SMNVEV in the germline V gene (reference sequence). The CDR3 is 15 amino acids. Trimming took off 1 base at V and 11 bases at J, with 15 bases between the two ends. The CDR3 spells CASSLFSGGLAPLHF. The CDR3 DNA follows: TGTGCCAGCAGTTTATTCAGTGGGGGCTTGGCACCCCTCCACTTT.

The chain carries TRBV29-1 and TRBJ2-1; 9 bases are a match to TRBD2. V lost 5 bases and J lost 5; bases outside the gene matches: 10. The CDR3 contains 15 residues. CDR1 and CDR2 (germline): SQVTM, ANQGSEA. Here the CDR3 DNA reads TGCAGCGTTAGTCTAGCGGGGAGGCGTAACAATGAGCAGTTCTTC. It encodes CSVSLAGRRNNEQFF.

V and J are TRBV30 and TRBJ1-6; D is uncertain. V lost 0 bases to trimming and J lost 3 bases, with 12 bases between them. Per the germline V gene, CDR1 is GTSNPN and CDR2 is SVGIG (reference sequence). This CDR3 spans 16 amino acids. Written as DNA, the CDR3 is TGTGCCTGGAGTGTAAGAGGGCGGTACTATAATTCACCCCTCCACTTT. It is translated as CAWSVRGRYYNSPLHF.

This clone showed up just once. The chain combines TRBV6-6 with TRBJ1-1, with 8 bases lining up with TRBD1. V dropped 6 bases and J dropped 0; count of bases not matched to a gene: 6. The CDR3 is made up of 15 amino acids. Germline V gene lookup returns CDR1 MNHNY and CDR2 SVGAGI (reference sequence). The CDR3 bases are TGTGCCAGCAGAGGGACAGGAAGTATGAACACTGAAGCTTTCTTT. It translates to CASRGTGSMNTEAFF.

The rearrangement uses TRBV2 and TRBJ2-5, with 10 bases lining up with TRBD1. CDR3 length: 15 residues. J lost 5 bases, V lost 4 bases, and 7 bases had no gene match. Germline CDR1 SNHLY, CDR2 FYNNEI. CDR3 protein: CASSGGTGAWETQYF. CDR3 coding DNA: TGTGCCAGCAGTGGGGGGACAGGGGCCTGGGAGACCCAGTACTTC. Supplemented by reference TRBV2 and TRBJ2-5, the full variable domain reads EPEVTQTPSHQVTQMGQEVILRCVPISNHLYFYWYRQILGQKVEFLVSFYNNEISEKSEIFDDQFSVERPDGSNFTLKIRSTKLEDSAMYFCASSGGTGAWETQYFGPGTRLLVL.

V usage is TRBV6-5 and J usage is TRBJ1-2; TRBD1 aligns across 7 bases. Germline V gene data show CDR1 as MNHEY and CDR2 as SVGAGI. V was clipped by 0 bases and J by 8 bases; unmatched bases: 6. This CDR3 is 14 amino acids long. CDR3 sequence (DNA): TGTGCCAGCAGTTACTCTCGACAGGGTGGCGGCTACACCTTC. This sequence encodes CASSYSRQGGGYTF.

The rearrangement links TRBV6-6 to TRBJ1-3; D remains unclear. Trimming took 5 bases from V and 1 from J, leaving 9 bases between them. The CDR3 contains 14 residues. Germline V gene sequence: CDR1 MNHNY, CDR2 SVGAGI (reference sequence). The CDR3 DNA follows: TGTGCCAGCAGTGGTTTCGGGTCTGGAAACACCATATATTTT. Protein product: CASSGFGSGNTIYF.

The chain combines TRBV6-1 with TRBJ2-7; 10 bases are shared with TRBD1. Unmatched junction bases numbered 4, after V lost 2 bases and J lost 3 bases. Germline V gene data show CDR1 as MNHNS and CDR2 as SASEGT. The CDR3 is 15 amino acids. Here the CDR3 DNA reads TGTGCCAGCAGTGAAACAAGGACAGGGGGCTACGAGCAGTACTTC. Amino acid sequence: CASSETRTGGYEQYF.

Concerning this clone: One end of the junction fails to match germline, which may point to a read error. For the CDR3, the DNA is TGTGCTAGCAGCTCCGGGGGGGCCGTGAGCACAGATACGCAGTATTTT. This sequence encodes CASSSGGAVSTDTQYF. J is TRBJ2-3 and V is TRBV7-7; 8 nucleotides match TRBD2. The CDR3 sequence is 16 residues long. CDR1 and CDR2 (germline): SSHAT, FNYEAQ (reference sequence).

The rearrangement uses TRBV15 and TRBJ2-7, with 8 bases fitting TRBD1. V trimming: 0 bases; J trimming: 4 bases; junction bases outside the gene matches: 8. The CDR3 totals 16 residues. The germline CDR1 and CDR2 sequences are LNHNV and YYDKDF (reference sequence). The CDR3 sequence: CATSRDLPGQGYEQYF. The DNA of the CDR3 is TGTGCCACCAGCAGAGACCTCCCCGGACAGGGATACGAGCAGTACTTC.

The chain is built from TRBV19 and TRBJ1-5; TRBD1 aligns across 8 bases. CDR3 length equals 12 residues. Germline assignment: CDR1 LNHDA and CDR2 SQIVND (reference sequence). The J segment lost 16 bases and the V segment lost 5 bases, leaving 10 bases of the junction unmatched. The CDR3, as DNA: TGTGCCAGTAGTGGGACGGGGACAGGTCATCATTTT. Translation: CASSGTGTGHHF.

This chain uses TRBV13 with TRBJ2-2; 10 bases fit TRBD1. Trimming removed 5 bases from V and 4 bases from J; junction bases left unmatched: 1. Germline CDR1 is PRHDT and CDR2 is FYEKMQ (reference sequence). The CDR3 is 14 residues long. CDR3 sequence (DNA): TGTGCCAGCAGCCGGACAGGGGGCACCGGGGAGCTGTTTTTT. Translated, it gives CASSRTGGTGELFF.

The chain carries TRBV2 and TRBJ2-7; 15 bases line up with TRBD2. The CDR3 sequence is 15 residues long. Per germline, CDR1 SNHLY and CDR2 FYNNEI. V was clipped by 6 bases and J by 4 bases; unmatched bases: 4. CDR3 sequence reads: CASRRTSGGGYEQYF. The CDR3 DNA reads as TGTGCCAGCAGGAGGACTAGCGGGGGGGGATACGAGCAGTACTTC.

This chain uses TRBV5-1 with TRBJ1-1, with D hard to call. CDR3 length equals 13 residues. CDR1 is SGHRS and CDR2 is YFSETQ in the germline V gene. Trimming took 4 bases from V and 4 from J, leaving 11 bases between them. The CDR3 bases are TGCGCCAGCAGCCCAGGCCACGGCACTGAAGCTTTCTTT. Protein sequence: CASSPGHGTEAFF.

This chain uses TRBV7-8 with TRBJ1-4, with TRBD1 matching 8 bases. The CDR3 is 15 amino acids. Germline trimming cut 4 bases from V and 3 bases from J; bases unmatched to any gene: 4. Germline CDR1 and CDR2: SGHVS and FQNEAQ. The chain's CDR3 is CASSSPTGANEKLFF. The CDR3 nucleotides read TGTGCCAGCAGCTCGCCGACAGGGGCTAATGAAAAACTGTTTTTT.